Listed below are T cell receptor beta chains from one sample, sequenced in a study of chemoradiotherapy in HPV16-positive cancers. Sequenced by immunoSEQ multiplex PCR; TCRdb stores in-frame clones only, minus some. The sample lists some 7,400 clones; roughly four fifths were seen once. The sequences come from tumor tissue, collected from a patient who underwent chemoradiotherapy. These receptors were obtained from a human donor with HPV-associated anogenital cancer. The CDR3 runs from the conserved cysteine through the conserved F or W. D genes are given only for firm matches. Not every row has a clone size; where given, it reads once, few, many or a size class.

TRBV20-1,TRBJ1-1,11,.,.,TGCAGTGCTAGGGACAATCAAGAGGCTTTCTTT,CSARDNQEAFF
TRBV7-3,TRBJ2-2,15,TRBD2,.,TGTGCCAGCAGCTTAGTTAGCGGGGGGACCGGGGAGCTGTTTTTT,CASSLVSGGTGELFF
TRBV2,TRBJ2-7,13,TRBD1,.,TGTGCCAGCGTCCAGGGACAGGGCTACGAGCAGTACTTC,CASVQGQGYEQYF
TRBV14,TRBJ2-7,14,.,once,TGTGCCAGCAGCCAAGAGTCCAGGGGAAACGAGCAGTACTTC,CASSQESRGNEQYF
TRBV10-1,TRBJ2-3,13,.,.,TGCGCCAGCAGTGATAAGGGGACAGATACGCAGTATTTT,CASSDKGTDTQYF
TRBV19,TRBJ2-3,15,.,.,TGTGCCAGTACCCCTGACAGGGAGGCCTACGGTACGCAGTATTTT,CASTPDREAYGTQYF
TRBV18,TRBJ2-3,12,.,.,TGTGCCAGCTCACCACAGAAAGATACGCAGTATTTT,CASSPQKDTQYF
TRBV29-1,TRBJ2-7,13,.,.,TGCAGCGTTGAACCTCAAGGGCTCTACGAGCAGTACTTC,CSVEPQGLYEQYF
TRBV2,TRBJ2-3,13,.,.,TGTGCCGGAGAGTTCGCTAGCACAGATACGCAGTATTTT,CAGEFASTDTQYF
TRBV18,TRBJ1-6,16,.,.,TGTGCCAGCTTCGAACAGTCGGGAATCAATAATTCACCCCTCCACTTT,CASFEQSGINNSPLHF
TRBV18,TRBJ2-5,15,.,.,TGTGCCAGCTCACCCGTCGACTACACCCAAGAGACCCAGTACTTC,CASSPVDYTQETQYF
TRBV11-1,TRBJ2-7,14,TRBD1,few,TGTGCCAGCAGCTACGGACAGGGGGCCTACGAGCAGTACTTC,CASSYGQGAYEQYF
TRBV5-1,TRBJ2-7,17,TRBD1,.,TGCGCCAGCAGCTTAGGACGAGGGACAGGATTCTCCTACGAGCAGTACTTC,CASSLGRGTGFSYEQYF
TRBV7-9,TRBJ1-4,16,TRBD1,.,TGTGCCAGCAGCTTCCTCCAGGGACAGGCAAATGAAAAACTGTTTTTT,CASSFLQGQANEKLFF
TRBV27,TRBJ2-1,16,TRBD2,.,TGTGCCAGCAGTTCACTAGCGGGGGGGTGGGTAAATGAGCAGTTCTTC,CASSSLAGGWVNEQFF
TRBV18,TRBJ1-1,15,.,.,TGTGCCAGCTCACCGCGAACTGATATGAACACTGAAGCTTTCTTT,CASSPRTDMNTEAFF
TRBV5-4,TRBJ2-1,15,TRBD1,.,TGTGCCAGCAGCTTGGACAGGGGCTCCTACAATGAGCAGTTCTTC,CASSLDRGSYNEQFF
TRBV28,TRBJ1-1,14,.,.,TGTGCCAGCAGAGCCCCCGCCGGGGGCCGCAAAGCTTTCTTT,CASRAPAGGRKAFF
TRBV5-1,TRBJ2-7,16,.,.,TGCGCCAGCAGCTTGGATAGGCAGGGGTACCTCTACGAGCAGTACTTC,CASSLDRQGYLYEQYF
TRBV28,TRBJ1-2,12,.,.,TGTGCCAGCAGTTCCGCAGGCTATGGCTACACCTTC,CASSSAGYGYTF
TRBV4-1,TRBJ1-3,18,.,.,TGCGCCAGCAGCCAAGTCGATGGAGGGACATCCTCTGGAAACACCATATATTTT,CASSQVDGGTSSGNTIYF
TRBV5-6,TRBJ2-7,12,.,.,TGTGCCAGCAGCTCGTACTCCTACGAGCAGTACTTC,CASSSYSYEQYF
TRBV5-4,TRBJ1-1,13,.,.,TGTGCCAGCGGGGAGCAGGGGCTGGTTGAAGCTTTCTTT,CASGEQGLVEAFF
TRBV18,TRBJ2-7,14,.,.,TGTGCCAGCTCACTTGGAGAAAACAGGGTCGAGCAGTACTTC,CASSLGENRVEQYF
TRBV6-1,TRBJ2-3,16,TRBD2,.,TGTGCCAGCAGTGAAGCTAGCGGGGGGGGCACAGATACGCAGTATTTT,CASSEASGGGTDTQYF
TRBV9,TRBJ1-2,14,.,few,TGTGCCAGCAGCGTAGAAGACGAGATCTATGGCTACACCTTC,CASSVEDEIYGYTF
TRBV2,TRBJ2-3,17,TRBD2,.,TGTGCCAGCAGTGAAAGCCGAGCGGGGGGCGGCACAGATACGCAGTATTTT,CASSESRAGGGTDTQYF
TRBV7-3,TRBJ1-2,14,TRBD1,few,TGTGCCAGCAGCTTAACGGGGACAGGGAGAGGCTACACCTTC,CASSLTGTGRGYTF
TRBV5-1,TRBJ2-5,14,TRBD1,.,TGCGCCAGCAGCTTGGGCAGGGGGCGAGAGACCCAGTACTTC,CASSLGRGRETQYF
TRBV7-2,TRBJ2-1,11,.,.,TGTGCCAGCAGCTCTATCCTCGAGCAGTTCTTC,CASSSILEQFF
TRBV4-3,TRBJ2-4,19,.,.,TGCGCCAGCAGCCAAGATATACCGGACAGTTCTGGCGCCAAAAACATTCAGTACTTC,CASSQDIPDSSGAKNIQYF
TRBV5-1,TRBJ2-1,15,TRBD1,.,TGCGCCAGCAGCTTGGCGGGGACAGGGGGCAATGAGCAGTTCTTC,CASSLAGTGGNEQFF
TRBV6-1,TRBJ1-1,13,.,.,TGTGCCAGCAGTGAAAGAATCCGCCTTGAAGCTTTCTTT,CASSERIRLEAFF
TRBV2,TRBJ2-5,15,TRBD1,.,TGTGCCAGCAGTGAAAGGGACAGCCACGAAGAGACCCAGTACTTC,CASSERDSHEETQYF
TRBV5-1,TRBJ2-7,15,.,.,TGCGCCAGCAGCTGGGAGGGACAGGCCGCCTACGAGCAGTACTTC,CASSWEGQAAYEQYF
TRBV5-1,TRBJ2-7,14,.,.,TGCGCCAGCAGCTTGGTTCCGGGGGCCTACGAGCAGTACTTC,CASSLVPGAYEQYF
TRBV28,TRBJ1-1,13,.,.,TGTGCCAGCGCTTGGCTGGGGGACACTGAAGCTTTCTTT,CASAWLGDTEAFF
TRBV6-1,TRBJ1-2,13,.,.,TGTGCCAGCAGCGGCTCAAGACGGTTCGGCTACACCTTC,CASSGSRRFGYTF
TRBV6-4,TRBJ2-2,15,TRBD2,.,TGTGCCAGCCGCGCGCGCGGGGGGTCCACCGGGGAGCTGTTTTTT,CASRARGGSTGELFF
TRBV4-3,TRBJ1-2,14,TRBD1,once,TGCGCCAGCAGCCAACTGACAGGGAACTATGGCTACACCTTC,CASSQLTGNYGYTF
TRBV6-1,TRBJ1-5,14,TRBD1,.,TGTGCCAGGTTCCGACAGGGGGCGAATCAGCCCCAGCATTTT,CARFRQGANQPQHF
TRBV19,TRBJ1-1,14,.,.,TGTGCCAGTAGTTCCCACCCACAGGGAACTGAAGCTTTCTTT,CASSSHPQGTEAFF